The 8 T cell receptor beta chains below all came from one sample that was sequenced in a study of shared clonotypes between healthy human individuals (dated by TCRdb to 2018 to 2020). CD8 naive samples were obtained by positive selection for CCR7 among CD45RO-negative cells, yielding a CD45RA+CCR7+ population from which TemRA cells were excluded. Library generation was performed with the immunoSEQ multiplex PCR assay. The clones in this table, taken by TCRdb from immuneACCESS, are in-frame only. Not every clone is retained; where verified, under half of the shortfall comes from an unresolved V gene, and the cause of the rest is unknown. The table for this sample lists hundreds of thousands of clones; 95% to 98% of them were counted only once. 0.3% to 0.35% of the sample lies in the top ten. The specimen was naive CD8+ T cells sorted from blood. Taken with the paper, the label for cell subset or site translates to: CD45RA+CCR7+. The receptors were sampled from a man aged 25 to 40 in good health.

The rearrangement uses TRBV19 and TRBJ2-3, with D possibly being TRBD2 (6 bases). This CDR3 is built from 16 residues. CDR1 is LNHDA and CDR2 is SQIVND in the germline V gene (reference sequence). V was shortened by 6 bases and J by 2 bases, with 18 bases between the two germline ends. CDR3 coding DNA: TGTGCCAGTAGCCTCGCCGGGGCGGGATACACAGATACGCAGTATTTT. It is translated as CASSLAGAGYTDTQYF.

V gene TRBV7-6 combines with J gene TRBJ2-2; D not certain. The CDR3 covers 14 residues. The germline V gene has CDR1 SGHVS and CDR2 FNYEAQ. V was pared by 3 bases and J by 3 bases, with 8 bases between. CDR3 in amino acids: CASSFGSHTGELFF. DNA for the CDR3: TGTGCCAGCAGCTTCGGGTCGCACACCGGGGAGCTGTTTTTT. The complete variable domain, with remaining parts taken from reference TRBV7-6 and TRBJ2-2, reads GAGVSQSPRYKVTKRGQDVALRCDPISGHVSLYWYRQALGQGPEFLTYFNYEAQQDKSGLPNDRFSAERPEGSISTLTIQRTEQRDSAMYRCASSFGSHTGELFFGEGSRLTVL.

The rearrangement links TRBV7-6 to TRBJ2-7, with 13 nucleotides matching TRBD2. The trim removed 0 bases at V and 1 base at J, leaving 9 bases unmatched. Germline-derived CDR1 and CDR2 are SGHVS and FNYEAQ. The CDR3 loop spans 19 amino acids. CDR3 loop: CASSLAAGLAGEFSYEQYF. CDR3 DNA sequence: TGTGCCAGCAGCTTAGCGGCAGGACTAGCGGGAGAATTTTCCTACGAGCAGTACTTC.

The chain employs TRBV9 and TRBJ2-5; 14 nucleotides line up with TRBD2. Trimming removed 4 bases from V and 4 bases from J; junction bases left unmatched: 12. CDR1 SGDLS and CDR2 YYNGEE come from the germline V gene. The CDR3 has 18 amino acids. Here the CDR3 reads CASSPGLAGGGLRETQYF. The CDR3 nucleotides read TGTGCCAGCAGCCCTGGACTAGCGGGGGGCGGTTTGAGAGAGACCCAGTACTTC.

The J gene is TRBJ2-5, the V gene TRBV14; D gene unclear. Trimming pared 3 bases from V and 2 bases from J, leaving 13 bases between. Germline CDR1 SGHDN, CDR2 FVKESK. The CDR3 length is 15 residues. For the CDR3, the DNA is TGTGCCAGCAGCCAGGGTCTCCTCACTCAAGAGACCCAGTACTTC. Residues: CASSQGLLTQETQYF.

The chain recombines TRBV6-5 with TRBJ2-7; no clear D. The CDR3 runs to 16 residues. V was pared by 4 bases and J by 0 bases, with 16 bases between. The germline V gene encodes CDR1 MNHEY and CDR2 SVGAGI. The CDR3 DNA reads as TGTGCCAGCAGTTCCAAGCCCGCGGAGATCTCCTACGAGCAGTACTTC. It is translated as CASSSKPAEISYEQYF.

CDR3 nucleotide sequence: TGTGCCAGCAGCTCAATCCGGGACAGGGGCCGGGAGACCCAGTACTTC. Residues: CASSSIRDRGRETQYF. The chain carries TRBV7-9 and TRBJ2-5; TRBD1 agrees at 10 bases. CDR3 length: 16 amino acids. J gave up 5 bases and V 4 bases, and 10 bases lay outside the gene matches. CDR1 and CDR2 from the germline V gene are SEHNR and FQNEAQ (reference sequence).

The chain links TRBV11-2 to TRBJ2-1, with TRBD2 identical over 8 bases. Looked up from germline, CDR1 is SGHAT and CDR2 is FQNNGV. The CDR3 is 18 residues long. V shed 0 bases, J shed 1 base, and the junction held 8 bases outside the gene matches. For the CDR3, the DNA is TGTGCCAGCAGCTTAGATGTGGTAGCGGGACGGTCCTACAATGAGCAGTTCTTC. This gives the protein CASSLDVVAGRSYNEQFF.